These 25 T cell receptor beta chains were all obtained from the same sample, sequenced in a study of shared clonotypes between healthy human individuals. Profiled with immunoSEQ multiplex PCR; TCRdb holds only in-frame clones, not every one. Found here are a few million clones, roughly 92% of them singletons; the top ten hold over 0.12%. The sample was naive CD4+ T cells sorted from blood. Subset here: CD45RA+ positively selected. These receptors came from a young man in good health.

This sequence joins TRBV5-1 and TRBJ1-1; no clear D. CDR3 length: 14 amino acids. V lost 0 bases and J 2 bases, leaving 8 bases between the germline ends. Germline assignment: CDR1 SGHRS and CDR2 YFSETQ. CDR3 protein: CASSLVLGNTEAFF. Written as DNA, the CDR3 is TGCGCCAGCAGCTTGGTACTAGGCAACACTGAAGCTTTCTTT.

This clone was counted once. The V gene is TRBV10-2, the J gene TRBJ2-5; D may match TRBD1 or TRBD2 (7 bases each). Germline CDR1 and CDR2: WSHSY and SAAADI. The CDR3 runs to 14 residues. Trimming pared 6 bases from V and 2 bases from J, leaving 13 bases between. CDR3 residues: CASRRQGGQETQYF. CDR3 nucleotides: TGCGCCAGCAGAAGACAGGGAGGGCAAGAGACCCAGTACTTC.

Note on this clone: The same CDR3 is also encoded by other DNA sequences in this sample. The CDR3 region has the DNA TGTGCCAGCAGCTTAGTGGGGAGTTACAATGAGCAGTTCTTC. This gives the protein CASSLVGSYNEQFF. The gene calls are TRBV7-9 and TRBJ2-1; tentative D call: TRBD2 (5 bases). Germline V lookup: CDR1 SEHNR, CDR2 FQNEAQ (reference sequence). The length of the CDR3 is 14 residues. V was trimmed by 1 base and J by 4 bases, leaving 8 bases between them.

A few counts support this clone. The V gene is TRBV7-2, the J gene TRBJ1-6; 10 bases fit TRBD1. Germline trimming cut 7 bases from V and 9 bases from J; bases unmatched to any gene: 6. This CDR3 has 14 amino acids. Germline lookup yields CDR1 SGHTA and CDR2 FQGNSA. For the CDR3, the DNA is TGTGCCAGCAAAGGGAGACAGGGGGCTTCACCCCTCCACTTT. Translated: CASKGRQGASPLHF. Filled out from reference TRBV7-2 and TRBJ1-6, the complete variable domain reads GAGVSQSPSNKVTEKGKDVELRCDPISGHTALYWYRQSLGQGLEFLIYFQGNSAPDKSGLPSDRFSAERTGGSVSTLTIQRTQQEDSAVYLCASKGRQGASPLHFGNGTRLTVT.

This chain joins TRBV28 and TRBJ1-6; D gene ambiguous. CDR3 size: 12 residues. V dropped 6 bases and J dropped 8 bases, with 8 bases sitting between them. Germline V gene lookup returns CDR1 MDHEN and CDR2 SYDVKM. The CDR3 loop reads CASRRKDSPLHF. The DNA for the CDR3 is TGTGCCAGCAGAAGAAAGGATTCACCCCTCCACTTT.

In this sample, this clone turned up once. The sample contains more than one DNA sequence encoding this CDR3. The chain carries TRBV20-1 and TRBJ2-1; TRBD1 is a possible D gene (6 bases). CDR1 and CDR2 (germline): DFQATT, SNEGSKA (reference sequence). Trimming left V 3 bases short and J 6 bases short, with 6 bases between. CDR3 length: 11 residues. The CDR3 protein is CSARGANEQFF. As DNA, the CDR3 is TGCAGTGCTAGGGGGGCCAATGAGCAGTTCTTC.

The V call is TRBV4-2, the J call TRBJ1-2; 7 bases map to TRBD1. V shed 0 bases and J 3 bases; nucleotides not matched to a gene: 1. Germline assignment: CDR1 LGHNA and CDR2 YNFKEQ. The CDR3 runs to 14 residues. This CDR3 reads CASSQEGTDYGYTF. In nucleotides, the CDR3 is TGTGCCAGCAGCCAAGAGGGGACAGACTATGGCTACACCTTC.

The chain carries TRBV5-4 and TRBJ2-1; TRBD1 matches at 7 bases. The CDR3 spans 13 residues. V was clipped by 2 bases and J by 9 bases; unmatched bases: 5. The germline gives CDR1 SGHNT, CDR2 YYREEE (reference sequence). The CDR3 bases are TGTGCCAGCAGCTTTGACAGGGCGACTGAGCAGTTCTTC. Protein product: CASSFDRATEQFF. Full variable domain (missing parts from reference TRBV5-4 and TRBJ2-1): ETGVTQSPTHLIKTRGQQVTLRCSSQSGHNTVSWYQQALGQGPQFIFQYYREEENGRGNFPPRFSGLQFPNYSSELNVNALELDDSALYLCASSFDRATEQFFGPGTRLTVL.

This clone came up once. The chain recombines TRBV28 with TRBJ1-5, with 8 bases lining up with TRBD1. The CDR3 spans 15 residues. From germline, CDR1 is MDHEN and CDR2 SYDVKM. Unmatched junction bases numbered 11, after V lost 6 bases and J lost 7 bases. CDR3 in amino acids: CASSAGGQGNQPQHF. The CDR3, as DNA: TGTGCCAGCAGCGCAGGGGGCCAAGGAAACCAGCCCCAGCATTTT. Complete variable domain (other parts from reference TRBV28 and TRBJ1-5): DVKVTQSSRYLVKRTGEKVFLECVQDMDHENMFWYRQDPGLGLRLIYFSYDVKMKEKGDIPEGYSVSREKKERFSLILESASTNQTSMYLCASSAGGQGNQPQHFGDGTRLSIL.

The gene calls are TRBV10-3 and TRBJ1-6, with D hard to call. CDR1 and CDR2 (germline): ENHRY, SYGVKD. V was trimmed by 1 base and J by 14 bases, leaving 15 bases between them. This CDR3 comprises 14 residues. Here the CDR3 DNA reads TGTGCCATCAGTGAGTTCGAGGGCCCCCGCACCCTCCACTTT. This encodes CAISEFEGPRTLHF.

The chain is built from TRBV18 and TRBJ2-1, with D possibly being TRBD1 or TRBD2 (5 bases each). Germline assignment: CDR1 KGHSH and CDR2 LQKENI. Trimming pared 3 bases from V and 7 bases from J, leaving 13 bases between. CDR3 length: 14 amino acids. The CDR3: CASSPNFGGNEQFF. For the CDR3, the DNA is TGTGCCAGCTCACCGAACTTTGGGGGAAATGAGCAGTTCTTC.

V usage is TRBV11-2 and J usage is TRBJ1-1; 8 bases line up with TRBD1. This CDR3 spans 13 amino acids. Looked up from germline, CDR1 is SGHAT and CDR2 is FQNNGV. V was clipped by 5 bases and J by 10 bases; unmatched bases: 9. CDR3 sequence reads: CASSGTGGGVAFF. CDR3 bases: TGTGCCAGCAGCGGTACAGGGGGGGGTGTAGCTTTCTTT.

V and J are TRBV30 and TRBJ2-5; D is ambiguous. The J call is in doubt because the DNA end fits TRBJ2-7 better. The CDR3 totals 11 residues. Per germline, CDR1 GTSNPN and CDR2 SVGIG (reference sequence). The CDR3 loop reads CAWSATYEQYF. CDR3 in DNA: TGTGCCTGGAGTGCGACGTACGAGCAGTACTTC.

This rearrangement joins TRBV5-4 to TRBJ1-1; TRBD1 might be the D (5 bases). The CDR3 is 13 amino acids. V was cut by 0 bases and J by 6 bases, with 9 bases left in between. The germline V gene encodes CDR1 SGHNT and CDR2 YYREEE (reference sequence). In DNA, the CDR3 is TGTGCCAGCAGCTTGGCCCAGGGTCCTGAAGCTTTCTTT. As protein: CASSLAQGPEAFF.

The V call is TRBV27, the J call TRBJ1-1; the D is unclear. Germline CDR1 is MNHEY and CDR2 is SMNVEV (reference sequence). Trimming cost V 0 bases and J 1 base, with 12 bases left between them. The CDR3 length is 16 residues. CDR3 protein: CASSLSPLGSNTEAFF. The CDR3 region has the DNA TGTGCCAGCAGTTTATCCCCTCTAGGCTCGAACACTGAAGCTTTCTTT.

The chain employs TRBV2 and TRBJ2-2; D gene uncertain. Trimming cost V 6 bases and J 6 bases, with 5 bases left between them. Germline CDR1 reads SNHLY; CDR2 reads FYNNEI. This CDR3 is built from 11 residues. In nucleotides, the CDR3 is TGTGCCAGCAGCTACGCCGGGGAGCTGTTTTTT. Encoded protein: CASSYAGELFF.

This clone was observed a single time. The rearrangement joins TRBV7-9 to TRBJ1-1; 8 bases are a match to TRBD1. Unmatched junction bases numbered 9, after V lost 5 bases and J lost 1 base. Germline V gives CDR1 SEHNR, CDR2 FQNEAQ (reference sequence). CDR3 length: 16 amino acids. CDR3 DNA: TGTGCCAGCAGCCACGGACAGGGTGAGGGGAACACTGAAGCTTTCTTT. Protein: CASSHGQGEGNTEAFF.

CDR3 in DNA: TGTGCCAGTAGTCCCCGGGACAACAACTACGAGCAGTACTTC. Its translation: CASSPRDNNYEQYF. This chain joins TRBV19 and TRBJ2-7; D is possibly TRBD1 (6 bases). CDR1 and CDR2 from the germline V gene are LNHDA and SQIVND (reference sequence). The CDR3 loop spans 14 amino acids. Trimming took 5 bases from V and 3 from J, leaving 14 bases between them. The variable domain in full, with the rest retrieved from reference TRBV19 and TRBJ2-7, is DGGITQSPKYLFRKEGQNVTLSCEQNLNHDAMYWYRQDPGQGLRLIYYSQIVNDFQKGDIAEGYSVSREKKESFPLTVTSAQKNPTAFYLCASSPRDNNYEQYFGPGTRLTVT.

This CDR3 reads CASSQVDRGMVDGYTF. The CDR3 region has the DNA TGTGCCAGCAGCCAAGTGGACAGGGGCATGGTTGATGGCTACACCTTC. The V call is TRBV14, the J call TRBJ1-2; the match to TRBD1 covers 9 bases. Germline CDR1 and CDR2: SGHDN and FVKESK. The CDR3 sequence is 16 residues long. J gave up 6 bases and V 1 base, and 9 bases lay outside the gene matches.

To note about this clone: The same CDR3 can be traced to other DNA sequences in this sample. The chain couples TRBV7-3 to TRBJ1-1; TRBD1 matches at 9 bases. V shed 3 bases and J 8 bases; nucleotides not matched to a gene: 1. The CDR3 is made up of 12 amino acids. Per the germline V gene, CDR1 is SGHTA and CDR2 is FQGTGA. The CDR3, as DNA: TGTGCCAGCAGCTTGGGACAGGGCGAAGCTTTCTTT. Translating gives CASSLGQGEAFF.

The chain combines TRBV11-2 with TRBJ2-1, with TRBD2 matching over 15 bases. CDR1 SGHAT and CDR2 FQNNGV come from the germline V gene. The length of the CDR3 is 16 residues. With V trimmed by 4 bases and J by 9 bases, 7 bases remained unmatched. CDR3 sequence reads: CASSSRTSGGGSEQFF. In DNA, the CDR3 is TGTGCCAGCAGCTCCCGGACTAGCGGGGGGGGGAGTGAGCAGTTCTTC.

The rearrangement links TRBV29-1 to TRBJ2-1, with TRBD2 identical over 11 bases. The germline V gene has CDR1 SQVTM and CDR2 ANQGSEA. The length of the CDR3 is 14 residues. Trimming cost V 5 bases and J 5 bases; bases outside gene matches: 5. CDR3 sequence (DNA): TGCAGCGTTCGGACTAGCGGGCCGAACAATGAGCAGTTCTTC. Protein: CSVRTSGPNNEQFF.

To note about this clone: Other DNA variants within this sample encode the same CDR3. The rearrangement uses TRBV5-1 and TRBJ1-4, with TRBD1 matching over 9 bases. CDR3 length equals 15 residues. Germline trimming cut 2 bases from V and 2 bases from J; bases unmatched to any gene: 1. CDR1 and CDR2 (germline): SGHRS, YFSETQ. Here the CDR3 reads CASSLTGGTNEKLFF. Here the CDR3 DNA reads TGCGCCAGCAGCTTAACAGGGGGCACTAATGAAAAACTGTTTTTT.

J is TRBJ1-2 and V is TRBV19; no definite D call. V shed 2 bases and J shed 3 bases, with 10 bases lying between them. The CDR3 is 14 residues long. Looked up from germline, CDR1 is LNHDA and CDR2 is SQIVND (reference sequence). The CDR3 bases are TGTGCCAGTAGTATATCACGCTCGTACTATGGCTACACCTTC. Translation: CASSISRSYYGYTF.

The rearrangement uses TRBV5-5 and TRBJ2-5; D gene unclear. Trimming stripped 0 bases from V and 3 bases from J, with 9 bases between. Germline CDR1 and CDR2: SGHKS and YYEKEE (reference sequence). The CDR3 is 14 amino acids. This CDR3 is CASSLGQVKETQYF. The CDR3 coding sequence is TGTGCCAGCAGCTTGGGGCAGGTAAAAGAGACCCAGTACTTC.